Listed below are T cell receptor beta chains from one sample, sequenced in a study of cytomegalovirus exposure and HLA in healthy donors. Produced via immunoSEQ multiplex PCR; TCRdb's table is partial and in-frame only. The profile shows over 150,000 clones, around 82% of them singletons. Input material: PBMCs. Receptors originate from a woman aged 25 to 39 in good health and CMV-seronegative. CDR3s include the opening cysteine and the closing phenylalanine or tryptophan. A D gene is named only where the DNA matches it firmly. Clone sizes are given selectively: once, few, many, or a class where the clone is expanded.

size	D	V	J	CDR3	DNA
.	.	TRBV4-1	TRBJ2-7	CASSQDNRYSYEQYF	TGCGCCAGCAGCCAAGATAACAGATACTCCTACGAGCAGTACTTC
.	.	TRBV19	TRBJ1-5	CASSAAGVKAGYQPQHF	TGTGCCAGTAGTGCGGCTGGGGTAAAGGCAGGGTATCAGCCCCAGCATTTT
once	.	TRBV12-5	TRBJ1-5	CASTPGYVQPQHF	TGTGCTAGTACTCCAGGGTACGTTCAGCCCCAGCATTTT
.	.	TRBV28	TRBJ1-1	CASSLMQGAANTEAFF	TGTGCCAGCAGTTTAATGCAGGGCGCGGCGAACACTGAAGCTTTCTTT
once	TRBD1	TRBV30	TRBJ1-6	CASTRTGWDSPLHF	TGTGCCTCGACCCGGACAGGGTGGGATTCACCCCTCCACTTT
.	TRBD2	TRBV5-1	TRBJ2-3	CASSLELAGNTDTQYF	TGCGCCAGCAGCTTGGAGCTAGCGGGAAACACAGATACGCAGTATTTT
.	TRBD2	TRBV14	TRBJ2-1	CASSHQRGGYNEQFF	TGTGCCAGCAGCCACCAGCGGGGGGGGTACAATGAGCAGTTCTTC
few	TRBD1	TRBV7-9	TRBJ2-1	CASSDDRELNEQFF	TGTGCCAGCAGCGACGACAGGGAACTGAATGAGCAGTTCTTC
.	.	TRBV30	TRBJ1-5	CAWRPRGRNQPQHF	TGTGCCTGGCGACCCAGGGGTCGGAATCAGCCCCAGCATTTT
.	.	TRBV7-8	TRBJ1-2	CALYSNLGYTF	TGTGCCCTCTATTCTAATTTGGGCTACACCTTC
few	TRBD2	TRBV18	TRBJ2-1	CASSFLAGVNNEQFF	TGTGCCAGCTCATTTCTAGCGGGAGTGAACAATGAGCAGTTCTTC
.	TRBD1	TRBV5-1	TRBJ2-7	CASSFQGDPYEQYF	TGCGCCAGCAGCTTCCAGGGGGACCCCTACGAGCAGTACTTC
.	TRBD1	TRBV30	TRBJ2-3	CAWSVLSQGVRTDTQYF	TGTGCCTGGAGTGTTCTCTCTCAGGGGGTCCGCACAGATACGCAGTATTTT
.	TRBD1	TRBV12-5	TRBJ1-2	CASGWDQPQDRVPNYGYTF	TGTGCTAGTGGTTGGGACCAACCTCAAGACAGGGTCCCTAACTATGGCTACACCTTC
.	.	TRBV19	TRBJ2-2	CASSKLALNTGELFF	TGTGCCAGTTCAAAACTAGCCCTTAACACCGGGGAGCTGTTTTTT
.	TRBD2	TRBV30	TRBJ2-3	CAWSGAGGADTQYF	TGTGCCTGGAGTGGGGCGGGGGGCGCAGATACGCAGTATTTT
.	TRBD1	TRBV6-5	TRBJ1-2	CASSVHRGSYGYTF	TGTGCCAGCAGTGTTCACAGGGGATCCTATGGCTACACCTTC
.	TRBD2	TRBV5-6	TRBJ2-3	CASSFSGSLTDTQYF	TGTGCCAGCAGCTTTAGCGGGAGTCTAACAGATACGCAGTATTTT
.	.	TRBV5-5	TRBJ2-1	CASSQRDNEQFF	TGTGCCAGCAGCCAAAGAGACAATGAGCAGTTCTTC
.	TRBD2	TRBV28	TRBJ2-7	CASSLILASGTWSSYEQYF	TGTGCCAGCAGCCTAATTTTGGCTAGCGGAACCTGGAGTTCCTACGAGCAGTACTTC
few	TRBD2	TRBV28	TRBJ2-2	CASSLWRLAGGPGELFF	TGTGCCAGCAGTTTATGGAGACTAGCCGGTGGACCCGGGGAGCTGTTTTTT
.	TRBD2	TRBV5-4	TRBJ2-4	CASSLVGGAAKNIQYF	TGTGCCAGCAGCTTGGTCGGGGGGGCTGCCAAAAACATTCAGTACTTC
.	TRBD2	TRBV6-5	TRBJ2-3	CASSLTSSTDTQYF	TGTGCCAGCAGCTTGACTAGCAGCACAGATACGCAGTATTTT
.	TRBD2	TRBV28	TRBJ2-7	CASSLRGWGGEDEQYF	TGTGCCAGCAGTTTACGGGGCTGGGGAGGGGAGGACGAGCAGTACTTC
.	.	TRBV4-2	TRBJ2-2	CASSQLRTGENTGELFF	TGTGCCAGCAGCCAGTTGCGTACAGGAGAGAACACCGGGGAGCTGTTTTTT
.	.	TRBV4-1	TRBJ1-1	CASSHPQGRRTEAFF	TGCGCCAGCAGCCACCCACAGGGTCGTAGGACTGAAGCTTTCTTT
.	.	TRBV15	TRBJ2-1	CATSRTGEQFF	TGTGCCACCAGCAGAACGGGGGAGCAGTTCTTC
.	TRBD2	TRBV27	TRBJ2-2	CASRLAGENTGELFF	TGTGCCAGCAGGCTAGCGGGAGAGAACACCGGGGAGCTGTTTTTT
.	TRBD1	TRBV29-1	TRBJ2-2	CSVELTGDRNTGELFF	TGCAGCGTAGAGCTTACAGGGGATAGAAACACCGGGGAGCTGTTTTTT
.	TRBD1	TRBV14	TRBJ1-1	CASSQNLGQGATEAFF	TGTGCCAGCAGCCAAAACCTCGGACAGGGGGCAACTGAAGCTTTCTTT
once	TRBD1	TRBV4-1	TRBJ1-5	CASSQLLSRGQQPQHF	TGCGCCAGCAGCCAGTTACTGTCCAGGGGGCAACAGCCCCAGCATTTT
.	TRBD2	TRBV4-2	TRBJ2-5	CASSQDRTSGRVGTQYF	TGTGCCAGCAGCCAAGATAGGACTAGCGGGAGAGTTGGGACCCAGTACTTC
.	TRBD2	TRBV7-8	TRBJ2-7	CASSLSRLAGASYEQYF	TGTGCCAGCAGCTTAAGCCGACTAGCGGGGGCCTCCTACGAGCAGTACTTC
.	.	TRBV30	TRBJ2-1	CASLAETYNEQFF	TGTGCCTCCTTAGCGGAAACCTACAATGAGCAGTTCTTC
.	.	TRBV11-2	TRBJ2-5	CASSRETQYF	TGTGCCAGCAGCCGGGAGACCCAGTACTTC
.	TRBD1	TRBV18	TRBJ1-6	CASSPGTVSIDNSPLHF	TGTGCCAGCTCCCCCGGGACAGTATCGATAGATAATTCACCCCTCCACTTT
.	TRBD2	TRBV18	TRBJ2-5	CASSPRPYTSGSRSSETQYF	TGTGCCAGCTCACCACGGCCCTACACTAGCGGGAGTAGGTCCAGCGAGACCCAGTACTTC
once	.	TRBV27	TRBJ1-5	CASSLSTPLHQPQHF	TGTGCCAGCAGTTTATCGACTCCCCTCCATCAGCCCCAGCATTTT
.	.	TRBV27	TRBJ1-5	CASSSGPGEWVQPQHF	TGTGCCAGCAGTTCTGGACCAGGGGAGTGGGTCCAGCCCCAGCATTTT
.	TRBD1	TRBV27	TRBJ2-7	CASSLVGTVFYEQYF	TGTGCCAGCAGTTTAGTCGGGACAGTCTTCTACGAGCAGTACTTC
once	TRBD2	TRBV7-9	TRBJ2-7	CASELAGLNEQYF	TGTGCCAGCGAACTAGCGGGACTCAACGAGCAGTACTTC
.	TRBD2	TRBV29-1	TRBJ2-3	CSVPPGLWSGGAGAQTDTQYF	TGCAGCGTCCCCCCCGGACTTTGGAGCGGGGGGGCCGGGGCCCAGACAGATACGCAGTATTTT
.	.	TRBV5-1	TRBJ1-2	CASHTGFYGYTF	TGCGCCAGTCATACGGGATTCTATGGCTACACCTTC
few	TRBD1	TRBV11-1	TRBJ2-7	CASRDRGRREQYF	TGTGCCAGCAGAGACAGGGGGCGTCGGGAGCAGTACTTC
.	.	TRBV27	TRBJ2-3	CASSLRPIPSDTQYF	TGTGCCAGCAGTTTACGTCCGATCCCGAGTGATACGCAGTATTTT
.	.	TRBV18	TRBJ1-1	CASSRVANTEAFF	TGTGCCAGCTCACGTGTGGCTAACACTGAAGCTTTCTTT
.	TRBD1	TRBV9	TRBJ2-7	CASSGRTGPEQYF	TGTGCCAGCAGCGGCCGGACAGGGCCCGAGCAGTACTTC
.	.	TRBV4-1	TRBJ1-2	CASSQGLTGTNVGGYTF	TGCGCCAGCAGCCAAGGTCTCACCGGGACAAATGTAGGTGGCTACACCTTC
.	TRBD1	TRBV4-1	TRBJ1-5	CASSGISIRTGVNQPQHF	TGCGCCAGCAGCGGGATATCAATAAGGACAGGGGTCAATCAGCCCCAGCATTTT
.	TRBD2	TRBV19	TRBJ2-3	CASSFRRGTDTQYF	TGTGCCAGTAGTTTCAGGCGGGGGACGGATACGCAGTATTTT
.	.	TRBV5-1	TRBJ1-1	CASSLGGGENTEAFF	TGCGCCAGCAGCTTGGGAGGAGGGGAGAACACTGAAGCTTTCTTT
.	TRBD1	TRBV11-2	TRBJ1-2	CASSPYRGPNYGYTF	TGTGCCAGCAGCCCGTACAGGGGGCCTAACTATGGCTACACCTTC
.	TRBD1	TRBV30	TRBJ1-4	CAWKMKERGQKLFF	TGTGCCTGGAAGATGAAGGAGAGGGGGCAGAAACTGTTTTTT
.	.	TRBV19	TRBJ1-2	CASSSRLNYGYTF	TGTGCCAGTAGTTCACGCCTAAACTATGGCTACACCTTC
.	TRBD2	TRBV18	TRBJ2-7	CASSPGTSGAPAHEQYF	TGTGCCAGCTCACCCGGGACTAGCGGGGCGCCAGCCCACGAGCAGTACTTC
.	TRBD1	TRBV10-3	TRBJ2-7	CAIRETMTGSYEQYF	TGTGCCATCAGAGAAACTATGACAGGGAGTTACGAGCAGTACTTC
.	TRBD2	TRBV9	TRBJ2-3	CASSVSSGGGTDTQYF	TGTGCCAGCAGCGTGAGTAGCGGGGGGGGCACAGATACGCAGTATTTT